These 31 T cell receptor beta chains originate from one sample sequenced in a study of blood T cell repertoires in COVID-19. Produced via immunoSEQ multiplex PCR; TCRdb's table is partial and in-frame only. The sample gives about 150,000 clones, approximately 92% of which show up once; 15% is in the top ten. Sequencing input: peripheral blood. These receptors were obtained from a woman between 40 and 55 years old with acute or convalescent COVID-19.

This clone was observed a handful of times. The CDR3: CASSLAGSSYNEQFF. The CDR3 coding sequence is TGTGCCAGCAGCTTGGCAGGCAGCTCCTACAATGAGCAGTTCTTC. This sequence joins TRBV7-3 and TRBJ2-1; D not resolved. CDR1 is SGHTA and CDR2 is FQGTGA in the germline V gene. CDR3 length: 15 residues. Trimming pared 3 bases from V and 0 bases from J, leaving 9 bases between.

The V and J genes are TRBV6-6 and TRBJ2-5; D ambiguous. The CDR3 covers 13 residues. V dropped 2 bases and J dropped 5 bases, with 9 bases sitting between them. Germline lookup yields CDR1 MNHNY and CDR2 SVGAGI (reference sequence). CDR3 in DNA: TGTGCCAGCAGTTACCTCTCCGGGGAGACCCAGTACTTC. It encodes CASSYLSGETQYF.

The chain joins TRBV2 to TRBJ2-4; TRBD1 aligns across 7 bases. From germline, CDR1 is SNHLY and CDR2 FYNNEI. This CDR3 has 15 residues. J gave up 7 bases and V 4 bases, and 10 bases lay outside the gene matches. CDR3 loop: CASSGEQGMGNIQYF. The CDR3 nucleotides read TGTGCCAGCAGTGGGGAACAGGGGATGGGTAACATTCAGTACTTC. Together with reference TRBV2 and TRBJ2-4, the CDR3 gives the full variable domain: EPEVTQTPSHQVTQMGQEVILRCVPISNHLYFYWYRQILGQKVEFLVSFYNNEISEKSEIFDDQFSVERPDGSNFTLKIRSTKLEDSAMYFCASSGEQGMGNIQYFGAGTRLSVL.

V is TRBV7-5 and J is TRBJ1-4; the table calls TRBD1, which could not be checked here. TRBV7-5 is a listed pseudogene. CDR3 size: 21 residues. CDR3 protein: CARSRGFLAPANPRTSEKLFF. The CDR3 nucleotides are TGTGCCAGAAGCAGGGGATTCCTCGCACCAGCAAACCCTCGGACAAGTGAAAAACTGTTTTTT.

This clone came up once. The CDR3, as DNA: TGCGCCAGCAGCGTACAGACCAAAAACATTCAGTACTTC. Protein sequence: CASSVQTKNIQYF. The J gene is TRBJ2-4, the V gene TRBV5-1, with D unresolved. CDR1 and CDR2 from the germline V gene are SGHRS and YFSETQ. The CDR3 loop spans 13 amino acids. Trimming cost V 4 bases and J 2 bases, with 7 bases left between them.

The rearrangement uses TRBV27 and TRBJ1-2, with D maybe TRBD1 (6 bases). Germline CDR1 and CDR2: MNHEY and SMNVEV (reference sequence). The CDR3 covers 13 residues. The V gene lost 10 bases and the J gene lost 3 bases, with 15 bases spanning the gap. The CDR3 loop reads CATRGPAYYGYTF. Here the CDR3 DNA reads TGTGCCACGCGGGGGCCCGCTTACTATGGCTACACCTTC.

The CDR3 sequence: CASSRAQGTGSYGYTF. The CDR3 region has the DNA TGTGCCAGCAGCCGCGCGCAGGGGACAGGGTCCTATGGCTACACCTTC. The chain couples TRBV13 to TRBJ1-2; 9 positions agree with TRBD1. This CDR3 is built from 16 residues. J lost 4 bases, V lost 5 bases, and 11 bases had no gene match. Germline values: CDR1 PRHDT, CDR2 FYEKMQ (reference sequence).

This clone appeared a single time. This CDR3 reads CATKWAGLNTEAFF. In nucleotides, the CDR3 is TGTGCCACCAAATGGGCAGGGCTTAACACTGAAGCTTTCTTT. V is TRBV27 and J is TRBJ1-1; D is possibly TRBD1 (5 bases). CDR1 and CDR2 from the germline V gene are MNHEY and SMNVEV (reference sequence). V lost 10 bases to trimming and J lost 2 bases, with 17 bases between them. The CDR3 is made up of 14 amino acids.

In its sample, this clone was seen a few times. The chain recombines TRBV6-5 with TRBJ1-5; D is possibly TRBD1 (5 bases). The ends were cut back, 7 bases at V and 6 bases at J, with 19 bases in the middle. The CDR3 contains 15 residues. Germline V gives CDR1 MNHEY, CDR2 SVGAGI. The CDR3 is CASIRKMGEGQPQHF. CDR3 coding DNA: TGTGCCAGCATCCGAAAGATGGGGGAGGGTCAGCCCCAGCATTTT.

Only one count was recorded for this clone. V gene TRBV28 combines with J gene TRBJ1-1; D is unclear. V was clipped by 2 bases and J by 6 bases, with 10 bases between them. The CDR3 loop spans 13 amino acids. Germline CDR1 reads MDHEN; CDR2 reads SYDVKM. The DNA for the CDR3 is TGTGCCAGCAGTTTAGAGGGTGGTCCTGAAGCTTTCTTT. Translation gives CASSLEGGPEAFF.

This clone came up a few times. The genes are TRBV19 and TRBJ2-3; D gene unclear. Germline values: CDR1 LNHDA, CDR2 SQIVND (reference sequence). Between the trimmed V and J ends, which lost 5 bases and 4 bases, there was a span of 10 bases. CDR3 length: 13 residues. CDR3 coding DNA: TGTGCCAGTAGTGGCTTCCGGGCAGATACGCAGTATTTT. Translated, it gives CASSGFRADTQYF.

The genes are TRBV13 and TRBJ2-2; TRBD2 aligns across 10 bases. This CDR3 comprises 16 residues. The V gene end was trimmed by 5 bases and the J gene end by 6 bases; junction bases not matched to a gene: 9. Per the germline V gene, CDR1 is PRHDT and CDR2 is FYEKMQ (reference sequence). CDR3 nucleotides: TGTGCCAGCAGCCATGCCGGGACTAGCGAGCCCGGGGAGCTGTTTTTT. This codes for CASSHAGTSEPGELFF.

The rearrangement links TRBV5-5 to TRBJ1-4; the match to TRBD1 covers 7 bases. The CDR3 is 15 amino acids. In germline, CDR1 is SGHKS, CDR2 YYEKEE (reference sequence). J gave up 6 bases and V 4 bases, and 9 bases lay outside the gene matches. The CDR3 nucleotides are TGTGCCAGCAGCAAACCCGGGACAGAGCATGAAAAACTGTTTTTT. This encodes CASSKPGTEHEKLFF.

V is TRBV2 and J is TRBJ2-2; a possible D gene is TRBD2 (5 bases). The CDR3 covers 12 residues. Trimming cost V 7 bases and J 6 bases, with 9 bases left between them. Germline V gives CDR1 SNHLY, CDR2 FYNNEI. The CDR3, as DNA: TGTGCCAGCATACGGGATGCCGGGGAGCTGTTTTTT. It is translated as CASIRDAGELFF.

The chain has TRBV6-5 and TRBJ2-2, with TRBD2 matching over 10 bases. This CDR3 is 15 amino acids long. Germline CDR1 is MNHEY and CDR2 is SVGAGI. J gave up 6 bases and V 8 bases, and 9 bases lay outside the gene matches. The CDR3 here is CASSRASGSAGELFF. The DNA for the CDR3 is TGTGCCAGCTCTAGGGCTAGCGGGAGCGCCGGGGAGCTGTTTTTT.

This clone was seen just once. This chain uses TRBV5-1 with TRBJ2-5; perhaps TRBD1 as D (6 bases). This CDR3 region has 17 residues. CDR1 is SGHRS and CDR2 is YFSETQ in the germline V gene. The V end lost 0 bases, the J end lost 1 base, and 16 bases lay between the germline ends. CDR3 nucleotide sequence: TGCGCCAGCAGCTTGGGGGCAGGGGTTTTTGTCCAAGAGACCCAGTACTTC. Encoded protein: CASSLGAGVFVQETQYF.

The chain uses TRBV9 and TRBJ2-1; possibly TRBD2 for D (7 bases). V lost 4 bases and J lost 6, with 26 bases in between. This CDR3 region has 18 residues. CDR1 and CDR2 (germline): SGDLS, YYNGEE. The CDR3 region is CASSPLRLGRGMGNEQFF. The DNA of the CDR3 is TGTGCCAGCAGCCCACTACGATTGGGGAGGGGGATGGGCAATGAGCAGTTCTTC.

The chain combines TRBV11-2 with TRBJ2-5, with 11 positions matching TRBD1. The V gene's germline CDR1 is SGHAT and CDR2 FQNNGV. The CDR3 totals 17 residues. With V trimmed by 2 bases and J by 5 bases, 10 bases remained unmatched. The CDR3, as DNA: TGTGCCAGCAGCTTATCCCATGGACAGGGGGCGCAGGAGACCCAGTACTTC. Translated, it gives CASSLSHGQGAQETQYF.

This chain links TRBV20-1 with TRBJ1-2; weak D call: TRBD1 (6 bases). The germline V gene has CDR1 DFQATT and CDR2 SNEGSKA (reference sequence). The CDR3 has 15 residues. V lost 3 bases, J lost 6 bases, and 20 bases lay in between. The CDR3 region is CSASPRTTGRNGYTF. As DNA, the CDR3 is TGCAGTGCTAGTCCCCGAACGACAGGAAGGAATGGCTACACCTTC.

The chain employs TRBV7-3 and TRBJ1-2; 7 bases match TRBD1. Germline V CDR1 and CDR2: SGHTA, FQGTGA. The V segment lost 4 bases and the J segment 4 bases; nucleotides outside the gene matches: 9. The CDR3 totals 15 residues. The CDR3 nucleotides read TGTGCCAGCAGCTCGACAGGGACTGACCTCTATGGCTACACCTTC. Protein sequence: CASSSTGTDLYGYTF. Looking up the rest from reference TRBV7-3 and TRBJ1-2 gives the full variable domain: GAGVSQTPSNKVTEKGKYVELRCDPISGHTALYWYRQSLGQGPEFLIYFQGTGAADDSGLPNDRFFAVRPEGSVSTLKIQRTERGDSAVYLCASSSTGTDLYGYTFGSGTRLTVV.

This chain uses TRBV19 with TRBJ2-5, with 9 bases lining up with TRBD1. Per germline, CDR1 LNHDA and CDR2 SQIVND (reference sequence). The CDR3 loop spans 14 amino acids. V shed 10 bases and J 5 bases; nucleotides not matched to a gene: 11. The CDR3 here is CATRDRGRGETQYF. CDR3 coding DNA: TGTGCCACTAGAGACAGGGGGAGGGGGGAGACCCAGTACTTC.

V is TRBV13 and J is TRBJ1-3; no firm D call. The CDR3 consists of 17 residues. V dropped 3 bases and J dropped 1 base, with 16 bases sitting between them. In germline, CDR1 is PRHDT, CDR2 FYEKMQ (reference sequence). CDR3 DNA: TGTGCCAGCAGCTTGGAGAGCAGGCGGGCGTCTGGAAACACCATATATTTT. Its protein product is CASSLESRRASGNTIYF.

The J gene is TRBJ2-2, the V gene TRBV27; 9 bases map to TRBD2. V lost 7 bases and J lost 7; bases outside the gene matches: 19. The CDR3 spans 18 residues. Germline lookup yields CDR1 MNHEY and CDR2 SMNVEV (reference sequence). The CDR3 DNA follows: TGTGCCAGCACTGCCACGGGAGCGGGAGGCCCTAGGGTCGGGGAGCTGTTTTTT. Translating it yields CASTATGAGGPRVGELFF.

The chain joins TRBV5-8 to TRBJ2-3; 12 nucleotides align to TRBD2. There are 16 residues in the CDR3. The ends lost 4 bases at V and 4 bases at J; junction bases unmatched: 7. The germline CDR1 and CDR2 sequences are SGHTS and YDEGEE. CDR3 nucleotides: TGTGCCAGCAGCATACGACTAGCGGGGGAAGCAGATACGCAGTATTTT. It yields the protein CASSIRLAGEADTQYF.

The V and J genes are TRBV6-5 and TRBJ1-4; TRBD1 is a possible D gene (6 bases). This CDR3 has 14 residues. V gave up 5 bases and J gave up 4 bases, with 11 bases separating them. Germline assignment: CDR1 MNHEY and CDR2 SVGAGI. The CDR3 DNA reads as TGTGCCAGCAGTCTGCTGGACAGTAATGAAAAACTGTTTTTT. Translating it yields CASSLLDSNEKLFF.

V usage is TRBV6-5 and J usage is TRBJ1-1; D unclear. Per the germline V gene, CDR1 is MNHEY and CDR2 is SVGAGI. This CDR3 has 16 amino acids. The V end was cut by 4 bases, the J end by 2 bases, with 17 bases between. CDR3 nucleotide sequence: TGTGCCAGCAGTTCCCTTTTGGGAGGACCAAACACTGAAGCTTTCTTT. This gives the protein CASSSLLGGPNTEAFF.

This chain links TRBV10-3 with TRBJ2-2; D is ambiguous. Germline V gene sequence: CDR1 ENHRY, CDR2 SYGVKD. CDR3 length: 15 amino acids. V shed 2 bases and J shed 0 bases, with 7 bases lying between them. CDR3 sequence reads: CAISEQRTNTGELFF. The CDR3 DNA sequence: TGTGCCATCAGTGAGCAGCGTACGAACACCGGGGAGCTGTTTTTT.

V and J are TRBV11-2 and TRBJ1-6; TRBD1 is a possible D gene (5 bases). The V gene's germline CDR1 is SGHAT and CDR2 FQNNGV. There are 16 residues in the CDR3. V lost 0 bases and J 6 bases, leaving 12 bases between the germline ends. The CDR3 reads CASSLESGLANSPLHF. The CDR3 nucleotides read TGTGCCAGCAGCTTAGAATCGGGACTCGCTAATTCACCCCTCCACTTT.

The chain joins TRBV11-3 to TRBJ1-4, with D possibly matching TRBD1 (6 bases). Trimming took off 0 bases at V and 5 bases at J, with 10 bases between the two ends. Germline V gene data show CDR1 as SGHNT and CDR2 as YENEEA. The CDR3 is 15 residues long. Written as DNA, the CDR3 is TGTGCCAGCAGCTTAGATGGGGGCATCAATGAAAAACTGTTTTTT. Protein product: CASSLDGGINEKLFF.

The CDR3 sequence: CASSLSAEAFF. CDR3 sequence (DNA): TGTGCCAGCAGCTTAAGCGCTGAAGCTTTCTTT. The rearrangement uses TRBV11-1 and TRBJ1-1, with no clear D. With 2 bases removed from V and 6 bases from J, the gap between germline ends came to 4 bases. The CDR3 consists of 11 residues. Germline CDR1 reads SGHAT; CDR2 reads FQDESV (reference sequence).

The CDR3 region has the DNA TGTGCCAGCAGCGGGGGGGAAGCTTTCTTT. It translates to CASSGGEAFF. This chain connects TRBV12-3 or TRBV12-4 to TRBJ1-1; D possibly corresponds to TRBD1 (5 bases). Trimming stripped 6 bases from V and 8 bases from J, with 7 bases between. The CDR3 is 10 residues long.